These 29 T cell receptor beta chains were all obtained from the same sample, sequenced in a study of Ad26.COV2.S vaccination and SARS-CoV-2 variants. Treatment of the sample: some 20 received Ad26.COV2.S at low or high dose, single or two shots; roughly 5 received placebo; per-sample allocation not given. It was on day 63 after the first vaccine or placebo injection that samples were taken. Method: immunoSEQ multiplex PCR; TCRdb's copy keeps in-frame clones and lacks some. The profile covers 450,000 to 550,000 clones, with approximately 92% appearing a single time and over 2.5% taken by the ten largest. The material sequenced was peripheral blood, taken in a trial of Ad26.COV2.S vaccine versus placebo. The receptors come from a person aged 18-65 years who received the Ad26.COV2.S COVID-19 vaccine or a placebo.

The CDR3 is CASGTGMVGPQHF. The DNA of the CDR3 is TGTGCCAGCGGGACAGGGATGGTTGGGCCCCAGCATTTT. The rearrangement joins TRBV25-1 to TRBJ1-5; 9 nucleotides agree with TRBD1. CDR1 is MGHDK, CDR2 SYGVNS, per germline. V dropped 8 bases and J dropped 9; count of bases not matched to a gene: 8. This CDR3 region has 13 residues.

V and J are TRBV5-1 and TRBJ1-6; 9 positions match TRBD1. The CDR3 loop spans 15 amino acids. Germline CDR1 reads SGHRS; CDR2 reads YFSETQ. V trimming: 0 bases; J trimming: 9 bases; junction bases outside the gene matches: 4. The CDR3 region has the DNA TGCGCCAGCAGCTTGGGGGGACAGGGCGGTTCACCCCTCCACTTT. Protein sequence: CASSLGGQGGSPLHF.

The CDR3 DNA is TGCGCCAGCAGCCTAGGACTAGCGGGGCCTGGGGATGAGCAGTTCTTC. Translated: CASSLGLAGPGDEQFF. This sequence joins TRBV4-3 and TRBJ2-1, with 12 positions matching TRBD2. CDR1 and CDR2 from the germline V gene are LGHNA and YSLEER. There are 16 residues in the CDR3. V lost 4 bases to trimming and J lost 8 bases; unmatched junction nucleotides: 9.

CDR3 sequence: CASSLARRLNYGYTF. The CDR3, as DNA: TGTGCCAGCAGCTTAGCGAGAAGGCTTAACTATGGCTACACCTTC. V gene TRBV7-2 combines with J gene TRBJ1-2, with D uncertain. The ends were cut back, 0 bases at V and 1 base at J, with 9 bases in the middle. The CDR3 totals 15 residues. Germline V CDR1 and CDR2: SGHTA, FQGNSA.

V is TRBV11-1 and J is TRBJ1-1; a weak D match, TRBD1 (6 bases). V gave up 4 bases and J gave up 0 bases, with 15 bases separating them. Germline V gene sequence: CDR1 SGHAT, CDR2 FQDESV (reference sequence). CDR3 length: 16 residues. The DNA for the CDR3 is TGTGCCAGCAGCTCGAGGGGGGGATGGATGAACACTGAAGCTTTCTTT. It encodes CASSSRGGWMNTEAFF.

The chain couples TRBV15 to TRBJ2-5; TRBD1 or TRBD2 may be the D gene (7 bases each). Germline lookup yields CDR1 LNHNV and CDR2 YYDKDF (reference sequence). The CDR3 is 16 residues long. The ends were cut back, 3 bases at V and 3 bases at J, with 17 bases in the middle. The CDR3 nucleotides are TGTGCCACCAGCAGTGGCCAGGGGGGGGCCGAAGAGACCCAGTACTTC. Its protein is CATSSGQGGAEETQYF.

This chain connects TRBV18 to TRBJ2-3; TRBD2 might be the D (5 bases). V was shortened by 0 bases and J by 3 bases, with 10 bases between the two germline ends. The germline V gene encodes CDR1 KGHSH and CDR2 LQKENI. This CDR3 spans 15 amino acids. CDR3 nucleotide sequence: TGTGCCAGCTCACCACCGGGGAGTCGGACAGATACGCAGTATTTT. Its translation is CASSPPGSRTDTQYF.

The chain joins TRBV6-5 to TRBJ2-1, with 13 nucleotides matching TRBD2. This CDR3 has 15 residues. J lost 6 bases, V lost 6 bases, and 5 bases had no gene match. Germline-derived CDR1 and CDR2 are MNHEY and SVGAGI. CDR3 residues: CASSPLAGGVNEQFF. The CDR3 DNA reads TGTGCCAGCAGCCCACTAGCGGGAGGGGTCAATGAGCAGTTCTTC.

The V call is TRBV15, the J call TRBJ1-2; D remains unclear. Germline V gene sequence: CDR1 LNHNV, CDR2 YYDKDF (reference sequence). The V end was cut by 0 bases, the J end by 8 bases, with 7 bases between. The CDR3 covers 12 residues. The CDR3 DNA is TGTGCCACCAGCAGAGATAAATTCGGCTACACCTTC. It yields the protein CATSRDKFGYTF.

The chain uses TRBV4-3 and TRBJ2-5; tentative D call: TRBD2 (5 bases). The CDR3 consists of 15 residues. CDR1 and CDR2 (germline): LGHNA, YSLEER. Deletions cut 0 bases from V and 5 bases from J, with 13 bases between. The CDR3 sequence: CASSQDWAPGETQYF. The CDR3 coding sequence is TGCGCCAGCAGCCAAGACTGGGCACCGGGGGAGACCCAGTACTTC.

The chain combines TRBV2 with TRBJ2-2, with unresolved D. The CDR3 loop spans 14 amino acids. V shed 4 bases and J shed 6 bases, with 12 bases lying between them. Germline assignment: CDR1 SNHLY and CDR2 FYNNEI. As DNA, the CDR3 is TGTGCCAGCAGTGGGCAAAGGTCAGCCGGGGAGCTGTTTTTT. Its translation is CASSGQRSAGELFF.

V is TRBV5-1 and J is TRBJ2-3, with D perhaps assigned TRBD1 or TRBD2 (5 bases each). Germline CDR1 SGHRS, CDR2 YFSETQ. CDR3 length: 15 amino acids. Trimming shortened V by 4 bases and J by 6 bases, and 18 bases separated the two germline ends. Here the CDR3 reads CASSQAPGPSDTQYF. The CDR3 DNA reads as TGCGCCAGCAGCCAAGCGCCGGGACCCTCGGATACGCAGTATTTT.

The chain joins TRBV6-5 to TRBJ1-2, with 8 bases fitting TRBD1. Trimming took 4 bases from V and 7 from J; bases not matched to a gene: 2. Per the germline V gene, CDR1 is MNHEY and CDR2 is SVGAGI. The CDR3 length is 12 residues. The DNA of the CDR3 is TGTGCCAGCAGTTCGGACAGGGTTGGCTACACCTTC. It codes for CASSSDRVGYTF.

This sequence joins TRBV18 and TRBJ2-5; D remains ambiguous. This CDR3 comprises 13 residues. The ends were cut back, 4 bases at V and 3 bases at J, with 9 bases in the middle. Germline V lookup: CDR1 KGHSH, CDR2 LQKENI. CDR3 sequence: CASSLRREETQYF. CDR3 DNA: TGTGCCAGCTCACTGAGACGAGAAGAGACCCAGTACTTC.

Here the CDR3 DNA reads TGCAGCGCCCCAGACAGTGGAGGAGGGTACTATGGCTACACCTTC. Its protein is CSAPDSGGGYYGYTF. The chain is built from TRBV29-1 and TRBJ1-2; D may be TRBD1 (5 bases). Between the trimmed V and J ends, which lost 7 bases and 3 bases, there was a span of 21 bases. Germline lookup yields CDR1 SQVTM and CDR2 ANQGSEA. The CDR3 runs 15 residues.

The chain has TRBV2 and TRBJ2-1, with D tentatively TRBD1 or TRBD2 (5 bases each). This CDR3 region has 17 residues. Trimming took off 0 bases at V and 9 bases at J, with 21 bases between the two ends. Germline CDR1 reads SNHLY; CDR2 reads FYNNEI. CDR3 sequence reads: CASSEAEGTPRASEQFF. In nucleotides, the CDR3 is TGTGCCAGCAGTGAAGCCGAGGGGACCCCACGGGCTTCTGAGCAGTTCTTC.

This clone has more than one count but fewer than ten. CDR3 nucleotides: TGTGCCAGCAGATTACTAGCGGGATCGGGAGAGACCCAGTACTTC. Translation gives CASRLLAGSGETQYF. V and J are TRBV11-3 and TRBJ2-5; 10 nucleotides line up with TRBD2. The junction had 8 bases not matched to a gene; V was cut back by 6 bases and J by 4 bases. The CDR3 covers 15 residues. Germline-derived CDR1 and CDR2 are SGHNT and YENEEA.

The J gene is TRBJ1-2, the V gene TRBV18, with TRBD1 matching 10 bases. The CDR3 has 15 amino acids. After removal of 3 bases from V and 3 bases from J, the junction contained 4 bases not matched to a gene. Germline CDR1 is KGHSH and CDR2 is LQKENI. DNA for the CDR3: TGTGCCAGCTCACCGGGGACAGGGGCTGACTATGGCTACACCTTC. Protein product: CASSPGTGADYGYTF.

The CDR3 bases are TGTGCCAGCAGCTTAGAGGGACCCAACACCGGGGAGCTGTTTTTT. Translated: CASSLEGPNTGELFF. The chain carries TRBV13 and TRBJ2-2; D may correspond to TRBD1 or TRBD2 (5 bases each). Germline V gene sequence: CDR1 PRHDT, CDR2 FYEKMQ (reference sequence). This CDR3 is 15 amino acids long. V lost 1 base, J lost 2 bases, and 8 bases lay in between.

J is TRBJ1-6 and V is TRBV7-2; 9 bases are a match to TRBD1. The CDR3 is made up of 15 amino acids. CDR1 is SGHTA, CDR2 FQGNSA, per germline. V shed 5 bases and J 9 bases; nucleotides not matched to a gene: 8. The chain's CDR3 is CASSATGTGSSPLHF. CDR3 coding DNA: TGTGCCAGCAGCGCAACCGGGACAGGGAGTTCACCCCTCCACTTT.

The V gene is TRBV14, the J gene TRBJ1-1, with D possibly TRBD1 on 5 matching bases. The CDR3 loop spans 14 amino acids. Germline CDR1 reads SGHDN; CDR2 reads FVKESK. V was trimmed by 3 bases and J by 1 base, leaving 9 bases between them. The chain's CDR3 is CASSQGEGNTEAFF. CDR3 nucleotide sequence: TGTGCCAGCAGCCAGGGGGAGGGGAACACTGAAGCTTTCTTT.

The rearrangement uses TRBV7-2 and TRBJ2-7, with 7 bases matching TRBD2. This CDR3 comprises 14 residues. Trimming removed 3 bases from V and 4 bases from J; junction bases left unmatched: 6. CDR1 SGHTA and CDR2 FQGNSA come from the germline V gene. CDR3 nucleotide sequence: TGTGCCAGCAGCTTCGATCTAGCGGAGTACGAGCAGTACGTC. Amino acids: CASSFDLAEYEQYV.

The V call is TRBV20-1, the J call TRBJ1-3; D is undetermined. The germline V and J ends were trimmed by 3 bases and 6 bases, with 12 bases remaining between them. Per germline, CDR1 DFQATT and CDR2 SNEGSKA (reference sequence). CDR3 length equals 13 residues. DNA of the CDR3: TGCAGTGCTAGTGGCTTTGGTGAAAACACCATATATTTT. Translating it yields CSASGFGENTIYF.

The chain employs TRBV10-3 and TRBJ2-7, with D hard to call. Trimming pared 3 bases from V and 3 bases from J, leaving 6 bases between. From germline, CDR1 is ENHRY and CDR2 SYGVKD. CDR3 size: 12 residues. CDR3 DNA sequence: TGTGCCATCAGTGAAGGAGACTACGAGCAGTACGTC. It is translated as CAISEGDYEQYV.

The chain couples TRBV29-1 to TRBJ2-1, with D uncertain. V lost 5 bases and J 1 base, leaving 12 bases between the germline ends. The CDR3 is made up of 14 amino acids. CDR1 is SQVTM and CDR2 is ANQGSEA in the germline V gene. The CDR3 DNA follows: TGCAGCGTTCGGCTCGGGCCATCCTACAATGAGCAGTTCTTC. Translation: CSVRLGPSYNEQFF.

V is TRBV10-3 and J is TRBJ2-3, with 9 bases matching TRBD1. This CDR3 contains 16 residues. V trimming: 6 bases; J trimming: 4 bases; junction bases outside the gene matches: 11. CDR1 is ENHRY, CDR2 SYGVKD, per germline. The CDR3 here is CAISAPGQGRADTQYF. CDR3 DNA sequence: TGTGCCATCAGCGCACCGGGACAGGGTAGGGCAGATACGCAGTATTTT.

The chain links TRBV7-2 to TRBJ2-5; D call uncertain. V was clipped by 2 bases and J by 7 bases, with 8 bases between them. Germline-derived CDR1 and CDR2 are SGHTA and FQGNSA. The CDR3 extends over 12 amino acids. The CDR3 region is CASSLLGGTQYF. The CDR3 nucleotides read TGTGCCAGCAGCTTACTCGGCGGGACCCAGTACTTC.

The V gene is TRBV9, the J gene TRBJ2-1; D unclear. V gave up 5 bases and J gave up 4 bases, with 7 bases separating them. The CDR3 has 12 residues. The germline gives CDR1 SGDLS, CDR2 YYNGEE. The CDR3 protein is CASRSEYNEQFF. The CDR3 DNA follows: TGTGCCAGCAGGTCGGAGTACAATGAGCAGTTCTTC.

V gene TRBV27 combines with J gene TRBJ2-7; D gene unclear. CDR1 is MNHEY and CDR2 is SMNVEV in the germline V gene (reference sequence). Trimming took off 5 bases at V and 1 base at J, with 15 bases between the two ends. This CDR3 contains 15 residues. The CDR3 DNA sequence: TGTGCCAGCAGTCCTCCCGGGTTGGGGTCCTACGAGCAGTACTTC. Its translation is CASSPPGLGSYEQYF.